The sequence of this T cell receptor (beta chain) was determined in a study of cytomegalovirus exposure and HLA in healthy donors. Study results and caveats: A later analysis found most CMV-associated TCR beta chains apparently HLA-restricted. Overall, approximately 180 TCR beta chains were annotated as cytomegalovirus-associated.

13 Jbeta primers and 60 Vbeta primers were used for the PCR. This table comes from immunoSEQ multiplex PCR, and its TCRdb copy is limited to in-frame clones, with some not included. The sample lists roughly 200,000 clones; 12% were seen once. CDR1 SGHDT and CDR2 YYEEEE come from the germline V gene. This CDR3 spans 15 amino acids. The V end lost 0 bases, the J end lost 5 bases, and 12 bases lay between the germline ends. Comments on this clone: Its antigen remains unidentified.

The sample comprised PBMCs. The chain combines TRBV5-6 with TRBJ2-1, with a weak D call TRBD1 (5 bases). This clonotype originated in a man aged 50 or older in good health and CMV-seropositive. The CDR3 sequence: CASSLGAGIHNEQFF. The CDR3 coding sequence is TGTGCCAGCAGCTTGGGGGCAGGGATTCACAATGAGCAGTTCTTC.